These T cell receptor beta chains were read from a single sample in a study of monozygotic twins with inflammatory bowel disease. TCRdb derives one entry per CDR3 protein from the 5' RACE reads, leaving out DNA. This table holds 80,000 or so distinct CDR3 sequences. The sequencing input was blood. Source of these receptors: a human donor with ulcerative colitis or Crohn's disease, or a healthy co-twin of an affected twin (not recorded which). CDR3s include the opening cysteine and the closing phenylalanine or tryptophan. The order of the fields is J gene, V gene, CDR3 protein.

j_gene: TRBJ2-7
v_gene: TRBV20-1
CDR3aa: CSARGDKSSYEQYF

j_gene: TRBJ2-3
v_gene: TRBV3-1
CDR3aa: CASSQPGLATLTDTQYF

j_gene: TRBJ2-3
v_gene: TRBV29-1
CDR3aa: CSVEGSTDTQYF

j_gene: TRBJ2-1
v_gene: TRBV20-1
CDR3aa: CSARPSTGNEQFF

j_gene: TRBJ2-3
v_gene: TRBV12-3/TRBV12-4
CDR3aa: CASLGRGALFGTDTQYF

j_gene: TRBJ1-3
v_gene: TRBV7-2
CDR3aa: CASSRTSSGNTIYF

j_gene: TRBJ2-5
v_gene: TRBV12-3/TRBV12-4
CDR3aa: CASSSIGGRTKETQYF

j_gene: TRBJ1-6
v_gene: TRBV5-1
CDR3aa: CASSWKQQGNSPLHF

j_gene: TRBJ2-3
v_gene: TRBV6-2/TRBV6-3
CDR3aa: CASSYFYSDTQYF

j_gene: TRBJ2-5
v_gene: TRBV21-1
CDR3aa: CARGTGQETQYF

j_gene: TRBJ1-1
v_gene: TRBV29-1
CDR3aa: CSVDGAMGTEAFF

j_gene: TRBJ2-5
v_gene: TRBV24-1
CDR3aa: CATSGTSGGVQETQYF

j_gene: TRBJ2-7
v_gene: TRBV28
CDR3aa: CASSGSGTMTYEQYF

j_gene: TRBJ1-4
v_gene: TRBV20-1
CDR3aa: CSARLEGATNEKLFF

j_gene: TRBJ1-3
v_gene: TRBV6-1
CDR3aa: CASSQASSGSSGNTIYF

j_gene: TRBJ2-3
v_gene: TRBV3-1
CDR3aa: CASSQERASTDTQYF

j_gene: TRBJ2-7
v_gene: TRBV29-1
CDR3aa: CSVVRDREHEQYF

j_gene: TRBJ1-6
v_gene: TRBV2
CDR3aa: CASSQGYNSPLHF

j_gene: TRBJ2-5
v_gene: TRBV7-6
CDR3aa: CASSERDRRIQETQYF

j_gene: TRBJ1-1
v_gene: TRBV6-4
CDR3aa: CASSQIPNTEAFF

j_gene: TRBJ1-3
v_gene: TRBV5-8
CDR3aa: CASSFGTGGNTIYF

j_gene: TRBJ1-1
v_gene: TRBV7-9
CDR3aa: CASSQGNTEAFF

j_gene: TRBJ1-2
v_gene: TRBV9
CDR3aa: CASSPGQDVGYTF

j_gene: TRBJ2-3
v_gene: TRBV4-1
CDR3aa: CASSPDRHLSTSTDTQYF

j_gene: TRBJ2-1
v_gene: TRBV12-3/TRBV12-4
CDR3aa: CASSLSSGGAGEQFF

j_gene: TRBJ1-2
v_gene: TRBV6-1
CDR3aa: CASTNRAGDYGYTF

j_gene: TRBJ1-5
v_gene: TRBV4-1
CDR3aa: CASSQDPHSYSNQPQHF

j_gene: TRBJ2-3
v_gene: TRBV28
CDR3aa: CASSLGGGRTDTQYF

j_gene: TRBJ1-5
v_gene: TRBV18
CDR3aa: CASSPQDSSIKPQHF

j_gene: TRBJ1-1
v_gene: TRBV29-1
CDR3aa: CSVGPDLMNTEAFF

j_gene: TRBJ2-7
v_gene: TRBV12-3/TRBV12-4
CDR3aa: CASRPGTENYEQYF

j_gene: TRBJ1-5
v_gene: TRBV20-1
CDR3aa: CSASQSGRQPQHF

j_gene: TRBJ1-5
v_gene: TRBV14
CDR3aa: CASSQDAGQPQHF

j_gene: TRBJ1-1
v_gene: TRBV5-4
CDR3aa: CASSINRGGGHTEAFF

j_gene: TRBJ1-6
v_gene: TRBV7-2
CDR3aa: CASSLGGGAALHF

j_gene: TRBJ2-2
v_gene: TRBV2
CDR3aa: CASSEESNTGELFF

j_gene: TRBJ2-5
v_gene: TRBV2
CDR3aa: CASSEQRKETQYF

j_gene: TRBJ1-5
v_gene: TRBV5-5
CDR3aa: CASSFSRGDGQPQHF

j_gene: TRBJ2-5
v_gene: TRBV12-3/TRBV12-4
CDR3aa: CASRTSGGGETQYF

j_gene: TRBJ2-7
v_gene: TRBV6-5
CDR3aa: CASRQGDEQYF

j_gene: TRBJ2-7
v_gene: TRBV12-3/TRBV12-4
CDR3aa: CASSTSSARTGSSYEQYF

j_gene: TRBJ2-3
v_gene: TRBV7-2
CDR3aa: CASRFQMEDTQYF

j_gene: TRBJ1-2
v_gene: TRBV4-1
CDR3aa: CASSQDPGPNYGYTF

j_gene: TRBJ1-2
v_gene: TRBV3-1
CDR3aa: CASSQGPGDGYTF

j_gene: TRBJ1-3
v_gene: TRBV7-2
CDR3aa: CASSLTQANSGNTIYF

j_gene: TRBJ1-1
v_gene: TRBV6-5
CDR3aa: CASSSGKLGGNTEAFF

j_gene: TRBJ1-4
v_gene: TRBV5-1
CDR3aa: CASSLAGYEKLFF

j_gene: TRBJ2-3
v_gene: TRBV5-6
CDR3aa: CASSFLIFGRGDTQYF

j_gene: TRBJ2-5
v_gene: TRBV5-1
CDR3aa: CASSFGQAEETQYF

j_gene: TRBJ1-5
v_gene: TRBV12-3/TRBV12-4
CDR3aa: CASSLGREVYQPQHF

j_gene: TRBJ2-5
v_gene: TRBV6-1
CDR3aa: CASSDLTSGEETQYF